This entry lists 15 T cell receptor beta chains sequenced from one sample in a study of CD8 T cells in ankylosing spondylitis (dated by TCRdb to 2017 to 2019). The protocol used for the library was 5' RACE. Reads for this sample came from an Illumina HiSeq 2500. Using fastp trimming at Q25 and MiXCR clonotype assembly, TCRdb reanalyzed the public sequencing data and kept in-frame beta chains. Under each unique CDR3 protein, matching rows form one entry showing the most common genes and DNA. This sample holds about 280,000 distinct CDR3 sequences; about 20% were observed only once. The ten top clones hold roughly 8% of the sample. Sequenced: blood, either unsorted or a sorted T cell fraction (not recorded which). The receptors stem from a male donor with ankylosing spondylitis or in good health (not recorded which).

This clonotype came up a few times. J is TRBJ1-6 and V is TRBV20-1, with D maybe TRBD1 (6 bases). Trimming pared 7 bases from V and 5 bases from J, leaving 12 bases between. The CDR3 covers 13 residues. CDR1 DFQATT and CDR2 SNEGSKA come from the germline V gene (reference sequence). The chain's CDR3 is CSGTRGNNSPLHF. In nucleotides, the CDR3 is TGCAGTGGAACCAGGGGCAATAATTCACCCCTCCACTTT.

This chain uses TRBV18 with TRBJ1-4; 9 bases match TRBD1. From germline, CDR1 is KGHSH and CDR2 LQKENI. Trimming at V came to 3 bases and at J to 7 bases, leaving 9 bases not matched to a gene. This CDR3 region has 16 residues. The CDR3 loop reads CASSPNTGGGGEKLFF. CDR3 DNA: TGTGCCAGCTCACCTAATACAGGGGGCGGCGGTGAAAAACTGTTTTTT.

There are a few counts of this clonotype. The chain joins TRBV10-3 to TRBJ2-7; D perhaps matches TRBD1 (5 bases). V was clipped by 4 bases and J by 4 bases, with 11 bases between them. The V gene's germline CDR1 is ENHRY and CDR2 SYGVKD. The CDR3 consists of 13 residues. This CDR3 is CAISVGATYEQYV. The CDR3 DNA reads as TGTGCCATCAGTGTAGGGGCTACATACGAGCAGTACGTC.

CDR3 DNA: TGCAGCGCGCGGACAGGCTCAACCCAAGAGACCCAGTACTTC. Its translation is CSARTGSTQETQYF. This chain links TRBV29-1 with TRBJ2-5; 7 bases agree with TRBD1. Unmatched junction bases numbered 9, after V lost 7 bases and J lost 1 base. The CDR3 covers 14 residues. Germline V gene lookup returns CDR1 SQVTM and CDR2 ANQGSEA.

The V gene is TRBV5-1, the J gene TRBJ1-1, with 11 bases identical to TRBD1. The CDR3 runs 19 residues. Germline CDR1 reads SGHRS; CDR2 reads YFSETQ. The V segment lost 2 bases and the J segment 5 bases; nucleotides outside the gene matches: 17. The CDR3 DNA is TGCGCCAGCAGCTTTACGGCTGCCGGACAGGGGGCTTGGGAAACTGAAGCTTTCTTT. It codes for CASSFTAAGQGAWETEAFF.

This clonotype was observed a few times. This chain links TRBV27 with TRBJ2-2; unclear D gene. V gave up 7 bases and J gave up 1 base, with 13 bases separating them. The CDR3 is made up of 15 amino acids. Germline V CDR1 and CDR2: MNHEY, SMNVEV (reference sequence). The CDR3 DNA sequence: TGTGCCAGCACCCATCGGACGCAGAACACCGGGGAGCTGTTTTTT. It translates to CASTHRTQNTGELFF.

This chain uses TRBV10-3 with TRBJ2-5; D possibly corresponds to TRBD1 (6 bases). CDR1 and CDR2 from the germline V gene are ENHRY and SYGVKD. The CDR3 has 17 amino acids. The germline V and J ends were trimmed by 3 bases and 4 bases, with 21 bases remaining between them. The CDR3 region is CAISDPVTGRHTETQYF. CDR3 in DNA: TGTGCCATCAGTGACCCCGTTACAGGGCGCCACACAGAGACCCAGTACTTC.

The table lists this clonotype with a few counts. The rearrangement uses TRBV6-1 and TRBJ2-2; a possible D gene is TRBD2 (5 bases). The CDR3 extends over 16 amino acids. CDR1 and CDR2 from the germline V gene are MNHNS and SASEGT. Trimming took off 5 bases at V and 2 bases at J, with 15 bases between the two ends. CDR3: CASSPPGLKNTGELFF. CDR3 nucleotides: TGTGCCAGCAGTCCCCCGGGATTGAAAAACACCGGGGAGCTGTTTTTT.

In this sample, this clonotype turned up a few times. DNA of the CDR3: TGTGCCAGCAGCCCGGGAGGAGGAGCTTTCTTT. Residues: CASSPGGGAFF. The chain has TRBV3-1 and TRBJ1-1; D is unresolved. The germline gives CDR1 LGHDT, CDR2 YNNKEL (reference sequence). V was trimmed by 4 bases and J by 10 bases, leaving 10 bases between them. The CDR3 runs 11 residues. Filled out from reference TRBV3-1 and TRBJ1-1, the complete variable domain reads DTAVSQTPKYLVTQMGNDKSIKCEQNLGHDTMYWYKQDSKKFLKIMFSYNNKELIINETVPNRFSPKSPDKAHLNLHINSLELGDSAVYFCASSPGGGAFFGQGTRLTVV.

Many counts were recorded for this clonotype. The rearrangement joins TRBV20-1 to TRBJ2-7; no firm D call. Between the trimmed V and J ends, which lost 3 bases and 0 bases, there was a span of 9 bases. Germline CDR1 and CDR2: DFQATT and SNEGSKA (reference sequence). The CDR3 sequence is 13 residues long. Here the CDR3 reads CSASHPSSYEQYV. The CDR3 coding sequence is TGCAGTGCTAGCCATCCTAGCTCCTACGAGCAGTACGTC.

The sample holds a few counts of this clonotype. This chain links TRBV27 with TRBJ2-7; 9 positions agree with TRBD2. CDR1 MNHEY and CDR2 SMNVEV come from the germline V gene (reference sequence). This CDR3 is 16 amino acids long. Trimming at V came to 0 bases and at J to 7 bases, leaving 10 bases not matched to a gene. As DNA, the CDR3 is TGTGCCAGCAGTTTATCAGGAGCGGGAGGTCCTACGGAGCAGTACGTC. Its translation: CASSLSGAGGPTEQYV.

This clonotype showed up just a few times. The chain employs TRBV2 and TRBJ2-5; 15 bases fit TRBD2. Germline values: CDR1 SNHLY, CDR2 FYNNEI. V trimming: 5 bases; J trimming: 5 bases; junction bases outside the gene matches: 3. The CDR3 is 15 amino acids. This CDR3 reads CASSSGLAGGETQYF. DNA for the CDR3: TGTGCCAGCAGTTCGGGACTAGCGGGAGGTGAGACCCAGTACTTC.

This clonotype was picked up many times. The chain has TRBV6-2 or TRBV6-3 and TRBJ2-3, with TRBD1 matching over 7 bases. The length of the CDR3 is 13 residues. The junction had 7 bases not matched to a gene; V was cut back by 11 bases and J by 2 bases. The V gene's germline CDR1 is MNHEY and CDR2 SVGEGT. CDR3 coding DNA: TGTGCCTCCCGGGACAGAATCACAGATACGCAGTATTTT. Its translation is CASRDRITDTQYF.

The sample holds many counts of this clonotype. This chain joins TRBV5-1 and TRBJ2-3; D is unresolved. The CDR3 has 13 residues. V lost 3 bases and J lost 5, with 10 bases in between. The germline gives CDR1 SGHRS, CDR2 YFSETQ. The CDR3 DNA sequence: TGCGCCAGCAGCTATGGAGTTGGAGATACGCAGTATTTT. It yields the protein CASSYGVGDTQYF.

The V gene is TRBV12-3 or TRBV12-4, the J gene TRBJ2-3, with 8 bases identical to TRBD2. The CDR3 runs 18 residues. The CDR3 DNA reads TGTACCTTCAGTTTCCTAGCGGGCCCGTCCCTCAACGTCGATACGCAGTATTTT. Translating gives CTFSFLAGPSLNVDTQYF.